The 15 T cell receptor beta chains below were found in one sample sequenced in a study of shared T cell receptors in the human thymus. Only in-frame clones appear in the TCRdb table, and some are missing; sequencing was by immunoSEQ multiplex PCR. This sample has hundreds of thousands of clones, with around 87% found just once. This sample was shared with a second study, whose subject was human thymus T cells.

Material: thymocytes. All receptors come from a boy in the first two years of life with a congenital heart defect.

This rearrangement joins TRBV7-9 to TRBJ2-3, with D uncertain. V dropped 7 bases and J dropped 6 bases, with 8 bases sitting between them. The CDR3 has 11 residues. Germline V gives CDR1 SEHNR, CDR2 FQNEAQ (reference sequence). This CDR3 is CASTFRDTQYF. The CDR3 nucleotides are TGTGCCAGCACCTTCAGGGATACGCAGTATTTT.

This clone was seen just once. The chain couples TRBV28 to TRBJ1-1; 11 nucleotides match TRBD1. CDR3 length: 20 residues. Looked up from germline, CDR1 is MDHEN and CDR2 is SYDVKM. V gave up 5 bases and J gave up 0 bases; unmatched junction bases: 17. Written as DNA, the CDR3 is TGTGCCAGCAGTCAGGGGGGACAGGGGGGAGCCGGCGAAATGAACACTGAAGCTTTCTTT. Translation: CASSQGGQGGAGEMNTEAFF.

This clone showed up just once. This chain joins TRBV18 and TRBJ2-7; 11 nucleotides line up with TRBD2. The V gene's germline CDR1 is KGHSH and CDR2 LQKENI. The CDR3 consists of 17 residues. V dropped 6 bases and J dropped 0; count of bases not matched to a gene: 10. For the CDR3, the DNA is TGTGCCAGCTCGTCCGGGACTAGCGGAGGCAGCTCCTACGAGCAGTACTTC. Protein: CASSSGTSGGSSYEQYF.

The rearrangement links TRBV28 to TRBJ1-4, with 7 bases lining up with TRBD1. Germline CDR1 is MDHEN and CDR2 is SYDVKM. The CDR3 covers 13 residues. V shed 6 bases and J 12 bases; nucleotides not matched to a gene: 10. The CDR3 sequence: CASRIYRGWELFF. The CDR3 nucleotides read TGTGCCAGCAGGATCTACAGGGGTTGGGAACTGTTTTTT.

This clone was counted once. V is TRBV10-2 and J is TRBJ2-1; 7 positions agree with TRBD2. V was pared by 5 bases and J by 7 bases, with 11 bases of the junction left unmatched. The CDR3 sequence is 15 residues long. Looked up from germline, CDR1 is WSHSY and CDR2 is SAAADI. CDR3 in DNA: TGCGCCAGCAGTTCTGCGGGGCGGGAGAGTAATGAGCAGTTCTTC. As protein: CASSSAGRESNEQFF.

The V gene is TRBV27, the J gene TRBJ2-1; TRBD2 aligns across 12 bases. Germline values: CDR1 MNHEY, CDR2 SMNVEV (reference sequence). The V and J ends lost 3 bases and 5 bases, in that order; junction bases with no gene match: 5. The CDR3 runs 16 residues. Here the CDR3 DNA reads TGTGCCAGCAGTTTCGGGACTAGCGGGTGTCACAATGAGCAGTTCTTC. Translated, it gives CASSFGTSGCHNEQFF.

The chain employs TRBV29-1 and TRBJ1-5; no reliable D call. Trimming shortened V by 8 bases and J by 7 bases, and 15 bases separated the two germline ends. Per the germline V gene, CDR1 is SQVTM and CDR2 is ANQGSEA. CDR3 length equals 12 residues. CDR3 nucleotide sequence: TGCAGCTCCCCCCCCGATAGACAGCCCCAGCATTTT. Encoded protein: CSSPPDRQPQHF.

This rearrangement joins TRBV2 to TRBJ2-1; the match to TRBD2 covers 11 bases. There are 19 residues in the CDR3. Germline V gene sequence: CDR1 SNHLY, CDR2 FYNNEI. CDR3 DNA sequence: TGTGTCACCCGGGCCGAGGATTTTATCCCTAGCGGGAGGTTCGATGAGCAGTTCTTC. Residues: CVTRAEDFIPSGRFDEQFF.

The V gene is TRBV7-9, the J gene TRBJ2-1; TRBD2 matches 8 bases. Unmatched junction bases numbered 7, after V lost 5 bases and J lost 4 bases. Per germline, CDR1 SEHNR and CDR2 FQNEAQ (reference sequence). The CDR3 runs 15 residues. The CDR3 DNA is TGTGCCAGCAGCGTAAATAGCGGGATTTACAATGAGCAGTTCTTC. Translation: CASSVNSGIYNEQFF.

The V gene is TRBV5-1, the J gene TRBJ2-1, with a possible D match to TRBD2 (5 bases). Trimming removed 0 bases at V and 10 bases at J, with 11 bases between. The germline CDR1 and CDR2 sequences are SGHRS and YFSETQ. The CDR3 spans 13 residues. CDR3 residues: CASSLAAVAEQFF. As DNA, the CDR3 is TGCGCCAGCAGCTTGGCGGCAGTAGCGGAGCAGTTCTTC.

CDR3 residues: CASSIRFSGLNTGELFF. In nucleotides, the CDR3 is TGTGCCAGTAGTATCAGGTTTAGCGGTTTGAACACCGGGGAGCTGTTTTTT. The chain combines TRBV19 with TRBJ2-2; perhaps TRBD2 as D (6 bases). CDR1 is LNHDA and CDR2 is SQIVND in the germline V gene (reference sequence). Between the trimmed V and J ends, which lost 3 bases and 1 base, there was a span of 15 bases. The CDR3 sequence is 17 residues long.

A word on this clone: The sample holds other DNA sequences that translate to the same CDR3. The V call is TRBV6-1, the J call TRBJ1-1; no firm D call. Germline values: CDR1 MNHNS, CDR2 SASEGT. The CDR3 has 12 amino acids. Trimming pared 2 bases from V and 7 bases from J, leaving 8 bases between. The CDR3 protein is CASSETGSEAFF. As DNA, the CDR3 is TGTGCCAGCAGTGAAACGGGAAGTGAAGCTTTCTTT.

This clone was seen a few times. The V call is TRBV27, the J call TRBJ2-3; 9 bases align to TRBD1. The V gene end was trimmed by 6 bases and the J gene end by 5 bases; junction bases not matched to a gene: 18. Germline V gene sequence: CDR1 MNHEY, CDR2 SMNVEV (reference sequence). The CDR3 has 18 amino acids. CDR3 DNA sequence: TGTGCCAGCAGCAACGGGACAGGGAAGGGTAGGCGTCTAGATACGCAGTATTTT. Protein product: CASSNGTGKGRRLDTQYF.

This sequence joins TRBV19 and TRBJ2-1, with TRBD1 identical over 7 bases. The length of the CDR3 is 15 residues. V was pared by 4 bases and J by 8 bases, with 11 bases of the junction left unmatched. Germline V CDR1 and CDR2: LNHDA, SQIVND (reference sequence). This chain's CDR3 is CASSTPTGIRYEQFF. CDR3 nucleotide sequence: TGTGCCAGTAGTACCCCGACAGGGATAAGGTATGAGCAGTTCTTC. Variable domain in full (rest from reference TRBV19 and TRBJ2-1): DGGITQSPKYLFRKEGQNVTLSCEQNLNHDAMYWYRQDPGQGLRLIYYSQIVNDFQKGDIAEGYSVSREKKESFPLTVTSAQKNPTAFYLCASSTPTGIRYEQFFGPGTRLTVL.

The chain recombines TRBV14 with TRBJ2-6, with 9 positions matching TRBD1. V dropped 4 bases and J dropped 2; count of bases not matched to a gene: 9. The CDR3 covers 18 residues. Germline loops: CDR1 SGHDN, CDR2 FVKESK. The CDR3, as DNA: TGTGCCAGCAGCCCCCCGGAAGACAGGGGGGCTGGGGCCAACGTCCTGACTTTC. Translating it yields CASSPPEDRGAGANVLTF. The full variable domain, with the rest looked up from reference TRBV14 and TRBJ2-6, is EAGVTQFPSHSVIEKGQTVTLRCDPISGHDNLYWYRRVMGKEIKFLLHFVKESKQDESGMPNNRFLAERTGGTYSTLKVQPAELEDSGVYFCASSPPEDRGAGANVLTFGAGSRLTVL.